These T cell receptor beta chains were read from a single sample in a study of identical twins. TCRdb re-called the 5' RACE reads with MiXCR, one entry per CDR3 protein. The sample includes 450,000 to 600,000 distinct CDR3 sequences, about 20% of them seen just once. These data are also associated with another study on yellow fever vaccine responses in identical twins.

The source material was CD4+ T cells sorted from blood. The source of these receptors is a young woman in good health. Both conserved end residues are part of each CDR3. The order of the fields is J gene, D gene, V gene, clone size, CDR3 DNA, CDR3 protein. D genes are given only for firm matches. Clone size is shown for a subset of rows, as once, few, many or a class of expanded clone.

>TRBJ2-3|NA|TRBV9|NA
TGTGCCAGCAGCGTCGGGGGTACCACAGATACGCAGTATTTT
CASSVGGTTDTQYF
>TRBJ2-1|TRBD1|TRBV28|few
TGTGCCAGCAGTCCTGGGACAGGGTTTCTCGGCCTAGCGGACAACAATGAGCAGTTCTTC
CASSPGTGFLGLADNNEQFF
>TRBJ2-7|NA|TRBV3-1|NA
TGTGCCAGCAGCTCCCTCTTTTTCGGGGCGGCGCGGTTACGCTACGAGCAGTACTTC
CASSSLFFGAARLRYEQYF
>TRBJ2-3|TRBD2|TRBV27|NA
TGTGCCAGCAGTTTATCACGGGGGGAGTGGAGCACAGATACGCAGTATTTT
CASSLSRGEWSTDTQYF
>TRBJ2-1|NA|TRBV4-1|NA
TGCGCCAGCAGCCAAGATTTAGGGGCCTACAATGAGCAGTTCTTC
CASSQDLGAYNEQFF
>TRBJ2-7|NA|TRBV2|few
TGTGCCAGCAGTTCTCGTGGCAGGGCCACCTACGAGCAGTACTTC
CASSSRGRATYEQYF
>TRBJ2-5|NA|TRBV3-1|NA
TGTGCCAGCAGCCGAGACCCCCCCCCGACCCAGTACTTC
CASSRDPPPTQYF
>TRBJ2-2|TRBD2|TRBV12-5|NA
TGTGCTAGTGGTCCCGGACTAGCGGAATTGGCCGGGGAGCTGTTTTTT
CASGPGLAELAGELFF
>TRBJ2-7|TRBD1|TRBV29-1|few
TGCAGCGTCAAGAGGGCAGGGGGCGTGAGCGAGCAGTACTTC
CSVKRAGGVSEQYF
>TRBJ1-2|NA|TRBV5-1|few
TGCGCCAGCAGCTTGGCCACCGGGGGCGATAGTGGCTACACCTTC
CASSLATGGDSGYTF
>TRBJ2-3|NA|TRBV19|NA
TGTGCCAGTAGTATAGGGACAGATACGCAGTATTTT
CASSIGTDTQYF
>TRBJ1-6|TRBD1|TRBV20-1|many
TGCAGTGCTAGAAAGACAGGGGGTTCACCCCTCCACTTT
CSARKTGGSPLHF
>TRBJ2-3|NA|TRBV12-3/TRBV12-4|NA
TGTGCCAGCAGTTTAACCCCAGGGGGAGGGAGCACAGATACGCAGTATTTT
CASSLTPGGGSTDTQYF
>TRBJ2-1|TRBD2|TRBV7-3|NA
TGTGCCAGCTCCCCACTTTTAGCGGGAGGGCCCAAAGAGCAGTTCTTC
CASSPLLAGGPKEQFF
>TRBJ2-5|TRBD2|TRBV6-5|once
TGTGCCAGCAGTTTCCGAGGACTAGCGGCGTCGGAGACCCAGTACTTC
CASSFRGLAASETQYF
>TRBJ2-2|NA|TRBV12-3/TRBV12-4|NA
TGTGCCAGCAGTCTATCCACAGGGATCGGGGAGCTGTTTTTT
CASSLSTGIGELFF
>TRBJ2-4|NA|TRBV7-3|few
TGTGCCAGCAGCTTATCCGGGACCGCGATAGGCAAAAACATTCAGTACTTC
CASSLSGTAIGKNIQYF
>TRBJ1-3|TRBD1|TRBV7-9|few
TGTGCCAGCAGCCGGGGACAGGGGGCTGGAAACACCATATATTTT
CASSRGQGAGNTIYF
>TRBJ2-1|NA|TRBV12-3/TRBV12-4|many
TGTGCCAGCAGTTTCAGGGGCCTTTTGAACAATGAGCAGTTCTTC
CASSFRGLLNNEQFF
>TRBJ1-2|TRBD1|TRBV7-9|few
TGTGCCAGCAGCATAGGGGGGACAGGGTACAGCTACACCTTC
CASSIGGTGYSYTF
>TRBJ2-2|NA|TRBV4-1|few
TGCGCCAGCAGCCAGGGGGCCGGACAATTCGGGGACACCGGGGAGCTGTTTTTT
CASSQGAGQFGDTGELFF
>TRBJ1-4|NA|TRBV5-1|few
TGCGCCAGCAGCTTGGCCGACGGAGAAAAACTGTTTTTT
CASSLADGEKLFF
>TRBJ1-1|NA|TRBV2|NA
TGTGCCAGCATGGGGGAGTTGAACACTGAAGCTTTCTTT
CASMGELNTEAFF
>TRBJ2-7|TRBD1|TRBV11-3|NA
TGTGCCAGCAAGGGACAGGACCAATACGAGCAGTACTTC
CASKGQDQYEQYF
>TRBJ1-1|NA|TRBV12-3/TRBV12-4|NA
TGTGCCAGCACTAACACAGGGACGGACACTGAAGCTTTCTTT
CASTNTGTDTEAFF
>TRBJ2-3|TRBD2|TRBV10-3|few
TGTGCCATCAGTGAAATACAGGGGCTAGCGGGAGCGACTAGCACAGATACGCAGTATTTT
CAISEIQGLAGATSTDTQYF
>TRBJ2-5|TRBD1|TRBV7-9|NA
TGTGCCACTACAGGGGGTTGGGAAGAGACCCAGTACTTC
CATTGGWEETQYF
>TRBJ2-5|TRBD2|TRBV7-9|NA
TGTGCCAGCAGCCCCGGGACTAGCGGGAGTGGTGAGACCCAGTACTTC
CASSPGTSGSGETQYF
>TRBJ2-1|TRBD2|TRBV10-3|NA
TGTGCCATCAGTGAGCTCCCTGAGACTAGCGGCTACAATGAGCAGTTCTTC
CAISELPETSGYNEQFF
>TRBJ2-5|TRBD1|TRBV7-2|NA
TGTGCCAGCAGCCTTAGACAGGGGACACTCCAAGAGACCCAGTACTTC
CASSLRQGTLQETQYF
>TRBJ2-1|NA|TRBV11-1|few
TGTGCCAGCAGCTTCAGGCAGGGCAGTTCTTATTCCTACAATGAGCAGTTCTTC
CASSFRQGSSYSYNEQFF
>TRBJ2-2|NA|TRBV5-8|NA
TGTGCCAGCAGCTTGTTTAGTACCGGGGAGCTGTTTTTT
CASSLFSTGELFF
>TRBJ1-1|NA|TRBV27|NA
TGTGCCAGCAGTCCTCCGGGGGGAGGGGAAGCTTTCTTT
CASSPPGGGEAFF
>TRBJ2-3|TRBD2|TRBV5-1|few
TGCGCCAGCAGCTCCAGGGACTACACAGATACGCAGTATTTT
CASSSRDYTDTQYF
>TRBJ2-5|TRBD2|TRBV5-1|few
TGCGCCAGCAGCTCCGGACTAGCGGCTTATCAAGAGACCCAGTACTTC
CASSSGLAAYQETQYF
>TRBJ2-1|TRBD2|TRBV3-1|NA
TGTGCCAGCAGCCACCCCTCCTTAGCGGGAAATTTCTACAATGAGCAGTTCTTC
CASSHPSLAGNFYNEQFF
>TRBJ2-1|NA|TRBV10-3|NA
TGTGCCATCACCCAGGGATCGGGGGCGGGTGAGCAGTTCTTC
CAITQGSGAGEQFF
>TRBJ2-7|NA|TRBV29-1|few
TGCAGCGTTGAAGGGTATGGGGCCTACGAGCAGTACTTC
CSVEGYGAYEQYF
>TRBJ2-5|NA|TRBV10-3|NA
TGTGCCATCAGTGAAATGGGTAGCGGCTTCCAAGAGACCCAGTACTTC
CAISEMGSGFQETQYF
>TRBJ2-6|TRBD2|TRBV20-1|few
TGCAGTGCAACTAGCGGGGGGGCCACTGGGGCCAACGTCCTGACTTTC
CSATSGGATGANVLTF
>TRBJ1-2|NA|TRBV3-1|many
TGTGCCAGCAGCCACGGGGGACCAGGGGACTATGGCTACACCTTC
CASSHGGPGDYGYTF
>TRBJ2-5|NA|TRBV10-2|NA
TGCGCCAGCAGTGCGGTTGAGACCCAGTACTTC
CASSAVETQYF